This T cell receptor beta chain was captured in a study of cytomegalovirus exposure and HLA in healthy donors. Study results and caveats: It was found in a later analysis that first-cohort TCR clusters tended to co-occur in the 90 to 150 validation repertoires.

The data were produced by immunoSEQ multiplex PCR, yet TCRdb's version contains in-frame clones alone and is incomplete. Among 110,000 to 150,000 clones, 80% to 90% were seen once, and the ten largest hold 7.5% to 8.5%. In regard to this clone: Its matching antigen is unknown.

CDR1 is SGDLS and CDR2 is YYNGEE in the germline V gene. The V and J ends lost 3 bases and 1 base respectively, with 8 bases between them. This CDR3 contains 14 residues. The specimen was PBMCs. The source of this sequence is a woman under 30 in good health and CMV-seropositive. The chain is built from TRBV9 and TRBJ1-5; possible D gene TRBD1, 6 bases. The CDR3: CASSGGQSNQPQHF. DNA for the CDR3: TGTGCCAGCAGCGGAGGACAGAGCAATCAGCCCCAGCATTTT.